These 27 T cell receptor beta chains share one sample of origin, sequenced in a study of blood T cells in healthy people across ages. With a J-beta primer mix and a sample-barcoded 5' primer, a second PCR ran 7 to 11 cycles. MiXCR, run by TCRdb on the 5' RACE reads, gives a single entry per CDR3 protein. The data hold about 830,000 distinct CDR3 sequences, with approximately 59% observed a single time. The sequenced sample consisted of blood. The receptors stem from a man aged 25-40 years in good health.

Only a few counts were recorded for this clonotype. V and J are TRBV18 and TRBJ2-5, with D possibly TRBD1 on 5 matching bases. Germline V gene lookup returns CDR1 KGHSH and CDR2 LQKENI. This CDR3 has 14 amino acids. Trimming left V 3 bases short and J 1 base short, with 9 bases between. The CDR3 loop reads CASSPPTGQETQYF. As DNA, the CDR3 is TGTGCCAGCTCACCTCCAACAGGCCAAGAGACCCAGTACTTC.

This clonotype was seen more than once but under ten times. This chain uses TRBV28 with TRBJ1-2, with 9 positions matching TRBD1. V dropped 10 bases and J dropped 2; count of bases not matched to a gene: 11. Germline CDR1 and CDR2: MDHEN and SYDVKM. This CDR3 region has 15 residues. The CDR3 here is CATPSTGGFNYGYTF. CDR3 coding DNA: TGTGCCACCCCCTCCACAGGGGGCTTCAACTATGGCTACACCTTC.

This clonotype was counted only a few times. This rearrangement joins TRBV4-3 to TRBJ2-7; possible D gene TRBD1, 5 bases. Per the germline V gene, CDR1 is LGHNA and CDR2 is YSLEER. This CDR3 is built from 16 residues. The ends were cut back, 1 base at V and 5 bases at J, with 18 bases in the middle. The CDR3 is CASSQGDPGRVNEQYF. The CDR3 DNA follows: TGCGCCAGCAGCCAAGGGGATCCAGGCAGGGTCAACGAGCAGTACTTC.

This clonotype has a handful of counts. The chain links TRBV4-3 to TRBJ1-4; 7 bases line up with TRBD1. This CDR3 region has 15 residues. Trimming at V came to 4 bases and at J to 5 bases, leaving 7 bases not matched to a gene. Germline CDR1 and CDR2: LGHNA and YSLEER. Written as DNA, the CDR3 is TGCGCCAGCAGCCGAAACAGGGGATCCAATGAAAAACTGTTTTTT. Its translation: CASSRNRGSNEKLFF.

This clonotype was detected ten times or more. V is TRBV29-1 and J is TRBJ2-3, with D possibly TRBD1 on 6 matching bases. The CDR3 is made up of 13 amino acids. The germline V gene has CDR1 SQVTM and CDR2 ANQGSEA. The ends were cut back, 7 bases at V and 3 bases at J, with 14 bases in the middle. CDR3 sequence reads: CSGLGTSTDTQYF. As DNA, the CDR3 is TGCAGCGGACTCGGGACAAGTACAGATACGCAGTATTTT.

The V gene is TRBV6-6, the J gene TRBJ1-2, with no clear D. The germline CDR1 and CDR2 sequences are MNHNY and SVGAGI (reference sequence). The CDR3 is 13 residues long. The V and J ends lost 5 bases and 5 bases respectively, with 12 bases between them. The CDR3 protein is CASSAPPEYGYTF. The CDR3 DNA is TGTGCCAGCAGTGCACCTCCCGAGTATGGCTACACCTTC.

The CDR3 bases are TGCAGCGTTGATTGGACTAGCGCGGGAGAGACCCAGTACTTC. Translating it yields CSVDWTSAGETQYF. The chain joins TRBV29-1 to TRBJ2-5; 9 positions agree with TRBD2. V trimming: 3 bases; J trimming: 4 bases; junction bases outside the gene matches: 6. This CDR3 spans 14 amino acids. The germline V gene has CDR1 SQVTM and CDR2 ANQGSEA. Combining the CDR3 with reference TRBV29-1 and TRBJ2-5 gives the whole variable domain SAVISQKPSRDICQRGTSLTIQCQVDSQVTMMFWYRQQPGQSLTLIATANQGSEATYESGFVIDKFPISRPNLTFSTLTVSNMSPEDSSIYLCSVDWTSAGETQYFGPGTRLLVL.

J is TRBJ1-2 and V is TRBV27, with 7 nucleotides matching TRBD1. Germline CDR1 and CDR2: MNHEY and SMNVEV (reference sequence). The J segment lost 4 bases and the V segment lost 5 bases, leaving 16 bases of the junction unmatched. The length of the CDR3 is 17 residues. CDR3 sequence reads: CASSPFVQGGPVYGYTF. In DNA form, the CDR3 reads TGTGCCAGCAGTCCCTTCGTGCAGGGGGGACCCGTCTATGGCTACACCTTC.

The rearrangement uses TRBV15 and TRBJ1-1; D unclear. There are 13 residues in the CDR3. In germline, CDR1 is LNHNV, CDR2 YYDKDF (reference sequence). The V and J ends lost 3 bases and 7 bases respectively, with 12 bases between them. CDR3 in DNA: TGTGCCACCAGCAGGGCAACCGGGAGTGAAGCTTTCTTT. Translation: CATSRATGSEAFF.

This clonotype was counted between two and nine times. The genes are TRBV18 and TRBJ1-2; D not resolved. The V gene's germline CDR1 is KGHSH and CDR2 LQKENI. The CDR3 is 13 amino acids. Trimming stripped 0 bases from V and 8 bases from J, with 10 bases between. The CDR3 region is CASSPPGFPGYTF. As DNA, the CDR3 is TGTGCCAGCTCACCACCGGGGTTTCCAGGCTACACCTTC.

This clonotype was detected only a few times. J is TRBJ1-2 and V is TRBV6-2 or TRBV6-3, with 7 positions matching TRBD1. This CDR3 comprises 12 residues. V lost 4 bases and J lost 7; bases outside the gene matches: 3. Germline V gene lookup returns CDR1 MNHEY and CDR2 SVGEGT. CDR3 residues: CASSFDRVGYTF. As DNA, the CDR3 is TGTGCCAGCAGTTTCGACAGGGTTGGCTACACCTTC.

The rearrangement uses TRBV10-3 and TRBJ1-4; weak D call: TRBD1 (6 bases). Trimming cost V 8 bases and J 0 bases, with 22 bases left between them. This CDR3 is built from 18 residues. The germline gives CDR1 ENHRY, CDR2 SYGVKD. Here the CDR3 DNA reads TGTGCCATCCGCCCGGGACACTCATTATCTGCAACTAATGAAAAACTGTTTTTT. Translated, it gives CAIRPGHSLSATNEKLFF.

In this sample, this clonotype turned up a few times. This chain joins TRBV9 and TRBJ2-3, with TRBD2 identical over 7 bases. Per the germline V gene, CDR1 is SGDLS and CDR2 is YYNGEE. The CDR3 has 16 amino acids. J gave up 0 bases and V 2 bases, and 6 bases lay outside the gene matches. Here the CDR3 reads CASSVGGGASTDTQYF. The CDR3 DNA follows: TGTGCCAGCAGCGTCGGCGGGGGAGCTAGCACAGATACGCAGTATTTT.

This chain connects TRBV20-1 to TRBJ2-4, with D uncertain. Germline CDR1 is DFQATT and CDR2 is SNEGSKA (reference sequence). CDR3 length equals 14 residues. The germline V and J ends were trimmed by 0 bases and 0 bases, with 6 bases remaining between them. The CDR3 protein is CSARERPAKNIQYF. CDR3 bases: TGCAGTGCTAGAGAACGGCCAGCCAAAAACATTCAGTACTTC.

The rearrangement joins TRBV7-2 to TRBJ2-7; possible D gene TRBD2, 6 bases. V was cut by 4 bases and J by 3 bases, with 19 bases left in between. The germline V gene has CDR1 SGHTA and CDR2 FQGNSA. The CDR3 is 16 residues long. The CDR3 is CASSSGPRTGDYEQYF. Here the CDR3 DNA reads TGTGCCAGCAGCTCGGGCCCCCGGACGGGAGACTACGAGCAGTACTTC.

The chain links TRBV5-5 to TRBJ1-4; no clear D. Germline V CDR1 and CDR2: SGHKS, YYEKEE (reference sequence). V was clipped by 2 bases and J by 5 bases, with 10 bases between them. The CDR3 spans 14 residues. The CDR3 coding sequence is TGTGCCAGCAGCTTAACGGACGTAAATGAAAAACTGTTTTTT. This sequence encodes CASSLTDVNEKLFF.

CDR3 sequence (DNA): TGTGCCAGCAGCTCAACTCGGAGGAACACTGAAGCTTTCTTT. This codes for CASSSTRRNTEAFF. The V and J genes are TRBV7-9 and TRBJ1-1; D ambiguous. Trimming pared 4 bases from V and 1 base from J, leaving 10 bases between. Germline-derived CDR1 and CDR2 are SEHNR and FQNEAQ (reference sequence). This CDR3 is 14 amino acids long.

This clonotype was seen at least ten times. CDR3 protein: CASSFQRGRETQYF. DNA of the CDR3: TGTGCCAGCAGTTTCCAGCGGGGGCGGGAGACCCAGTACTTC. The chain links TRBV28 to TRBJ2-5; 8 nucleotides align to TRBD2. Germline assignment: CDR1 MDHEN and CDR2 SYDVKM. CDR3 length equals 14 residues. The V gene end was trimmed by 3 bases and the J gene end by 5 bases; junction bases not matched to a gene: 5.

As to this clonotype: A junction end diverges from the germline sequence, so it may reflect a read error. The chain carries TRBV14 and TRBJ2-5, with TRBD2 as a possible D gene (5 bases). The CDR3 is 13 residues long. CDR1 and CDR2 from the germline V gene are SGHDN and FVKESK. CDR3 in amino acids: CASSQDWGEAQYF. For the CDR3, the DNA is TGTGCCAGCAGCCAAGATTGGGGAGAGGCCCAGTACTTC.

The chain couples TRBV18 to TRBJ2-1; 14 bases line up with TRBD2. J was trimmed by 5 bases and V by 4 bases; bases with no gene match: 4. This CDR3 comprises 16 residues. Germline V gene data show CDR1 as KGHSH and CDR2 as LQKENI. As DNA, the CDR3 is TGTGCCAGCTCACTATTGGGACTAGCGGGGGACAATGAGCAGTTCTTC. It encodes CASSLLGLAGDNEQFF.

This chain connects TRBV20-1 to TRBJ1-1; weak D call: TRBD1 (6 bases). The CDR3 extends over 13 amino acids. The germline gives CDR1 DFQATT, CDR2 SNEGSKA (reference sequence). V gave up 6 bases and J gave up 1 base, with 12 bases separating them. The CDR3 reads CSARVRGNTEAFF. The CDR3, as DNA: TGCAGTGCCAGGGTCAGGGGGAACACTGAAGCTTTCTTT.

The rearrangement uses TRBV9 and TRBJ1-6; maybe TRBD1 (5 bases). Trimming left V 6 bases short and J 7 bases short, with 8 bases between. The CDR3 runs 12 residues. Per the germline V gene, CDR1 is SGDLS and CDR2 is YYNGEE. CDR3 DNA: TGTGCCAGCAACGCAGGGAATTCACCCCTCCACTTT. Protein: CASNAGNSPLHF.

The sample holds many counts of this clonotype. The chain carries TRBV29-1 and TRBJ1-5, with a tentative D call TRBD1 (5 bases). V gave up 6 bases and J gave up 6 bases, with 15 bases separating them. This CDR3 contains 13 residues. Germline V gene data show CDR1 as SQVTM and CDR2 as ANQGSEA. The CDR3 here is CSVNGGYGQPQHF. The CDR3 DNA reads TGCAGCGTGAACGGGGGGTACGGTCAGCCCCAGCATTTT.

J is TRBJ2-5 and V is TRBV15; the D gene is possibly TRBD1 (6 bases). Germline CDR1 LNHNV, CDR2 YYDKDF (reference sequence). The length of the CDR3 is 14 residues. V shed 1 base and J shed 5 bases, with 11 bases lying between them. The CDR3 region has the DNA TGTGCCACCAGCAGAGTACAGGGAGATGAGACCCAGTACTTC. This gives the protein CATSRVQGDETQYF.

The chain recombines TRBV12-3 or TRBV12-4 with TRBJ2-3; possibly TRBD2 for D (5 bases). Trimming shortened V by 3 bases and J by 2 bases, and 9 bases separated the two germline ends. The CDR3 runs to 14 residues. The CDR3 spells CASSFGISTDTQYF. CDR3 in DNA: TGTGCCAGCAGTTTCGGGATTTCCACAGATACGCAGTATTTT.

About this clonotype: One junction end disagrees with the germline gene, perhaps due to a read error. The chain couples TRBV20-1 to TRBJ1-2, with 8 nucleotides matching TRBD1. Germline loops: CDR1 DFQATT, CDR2 SNEGSKA (reference sequence). The CDR3 has 12 amino acids. Here the CDR3 reads CSAADRAYGNTF. The CDR3 DNA reads TGCAGTGCTGCGGACAGGGCCTATGGCAACACCTTC.

This clonotype was seen a few times. The chain recombines TRBV7-9 with TRBJ1-2, with D perhaps TRBD1 (6 bases). This CDR3 region has 14 residues. The germline V gene has CDR1 SEHNR and CDR2 FQNEAQ (reference sequence). The V end was cut by 3 bases, the J end by 3 bases, with 11 bases between. The CDR3 is CASSLRTAHYGYTF. CDR3 DNA sequence: TGTGCCAGCAGCTTGAGGACAGCCCACTATGGCTACACCTTC.